A single T cell receptor beta chain is shown here with its context. V was trimmed by 5 bases and J by 0 bases, leaving 7 bases between them. The CDR3 runs to 14 residues. Per germline, CDR1 MNHEY and CDR2 SVGAGI. Around 32,000 T cell genomes, or around 180 ng DNA, went into the sorted-subset replicate PCRs. Source study methods: Filtering was not the same, since immunoSEQ gave junction-only sequences without quality scores. Assay used: immunoSEQ multiplex PCR; TCRdb lists only in-frame clones, some missing. V and J calls and clone size are copied from that table; D and trimming were computed from the DNA. This table holds about 1 million clones, about 76% found once. This record belongs to a study of shared clonotypes between healthy human individuals.

The rearrangement joins TRBV6-5 to TRBJ2-2; D not certain. The source material was memory CD4+ T cells sorted from blood. As for subset: CD45RA-negative fraction. The clonotype comes from a man between 18 and 29 years old in good health. This chain's CDR3 is CASSRRSNTGELFF. The CDR3 region has the DNA TGTGCCAGCAGTAGACGTTCGAACACCGGGGAGCTGTTTTTT.